A selection of T cell receptor beta chains follows, all from one sample in a study of technical replicates of blood from a few donors. TCRdb's table, derived via immunoSEQ multiplex PCR, lists solely in-frame clones and lacks some. The sample lists about 83,000 clones, over 75% occurring once. The sequencing input was T cells isolated from PBMCs. Receptors originate from a human donor in good health. The CDR3 runs from the conserved cysteine through the conserved F or W. D genes are given only for firm matches. Only part of the rows carry a size: once, few, many, or a class if the clone is expanded.

v_call	j_call	clone_size	d_call	cdr3_nt	cdr3_aa
TRBV6-5	TRBJ2-7	NA	TRBD2	TGTGCCAGCAGTTACGGAGCGGGAGGCCTTTACGAGCAGTACTTC	CASSYGAGGLYEQYF
TRBV23-1	TRBJ2-7	NA	TRBD1	TGCGCCAGCAGTCTTCATACAGGGGCCTACGAGCAGTACTTC	CASSLHTGAYEQYF
TRBV11-2	TRBJ1-1	NA	NA	TGTGCCAGCAGCTTGGGGGGGGCGAACACTGAAGCTTTCTTT	CASSLGGANTEAFF
TRBV11-2	TRBJ1-3	NA	TRBD1	TGTGCCAGCAGCCCGGGGACAGGGAGAATGCACTCTGGAAACACCATATATTTT	CASSPGTGRMHSGNTIYF
TRBV9	TRBJ2-1	NA	TRBD2	TGTGCCAGCAGCGTATATGGGATAGCGGGAGGGGGAAATGAGCAGTTCTTC	CASSVYGIAGGGNEQFF
TRBV19	TRBJ2-1	NA	NA	TGTGCCAGTAGTATTATTGCGGGATACTCCTACAATGAGCAGTTCTTC	CASSIIAGYSYNEQFF
TRBV19	TRBJ2-2	NA	TRBD1	TGTGCCAGTAAGGAGACAGGGACCAACACCGGGGAGCTGTTTTTT	CASKETGTNTGELFF
TRBV6-6	TRBJ2-1	NA	TRBD2	TGTGCCAGCAGTTACGGACTAGCGGGAATCGACAATGAGCAGTTCTTC	CASSYGLAGIDNEQFF
TRBV28	TRBJ2-7	NA	TRBD1	TGTGCCAGCAGGCGTCCCGGGACAGGGAATCACGAGCAGTACTTC	CASRRPGTGNHEQYF
TRBV9	TRBJ2-1	NA	TRBD1	TGTGCCAGCAGTCCAACAGGGGGATGGAATGAGCAGTTCTTC	CASSPTGGWNEQFF
TRBV27	TRBJ2-5	NA	NA	TGTGCCAGCAGACCAACCCCCTATTCTCAAGAGACCCAGTACTTC	CASRPTPYSQETQYF
TRBV10-3	TRBJ2-7	NA	NA	TGTGCCATCAGGCAGGGGCAAATTTCCTACGAGCAGTACTTC	CAIRQGQISYEQYF
TRBV19	TRBJ2-1	NA	NA	TGTGCCAGTAGTAGGCTAGTCTACAATGAGCAGTTCTTC	CASSRLVYNEQFF
TRBV2	TRBJ2-1	NA	TRBD2	TGTGCCAGCATCGGAGCGGGAGTCACCTACAATGAGCAGTTCTTC	CASIGAGVTYNEQFF
TRBV6-5	TRBJ2-5	NA	NA	TGTGCCAGCAAATTCCCAGGGCAATTAGAGACCCAGTACTTC	CASKFPGQLETQYF
TRBV14	TRBJ2-3	NA	NA	TGTGCCAGCAGCCATTTAGGGGCTAGCACAGATACGCAGTATTTT	CASSHLGASTDTQYF
TRBV4-3	TRBJ2-7	NA	TRBD2	TGCGCCAGCAGCCATAGGACTAGCGGGACCACCTACGAGCAGTACTTC	CASSHRTSGTTYEQYF
TRBV9	TRBJ2-1	NA	NA	TGTGCCAGCAGCGTACTTGCGGGAACAGTTGAGCAGTTCTTC	CASSVLAGTVEQFF
TRBV10-3	TRBJ2-4	once	NA	TGTGCCATCAGTGAGTCCCAGACTAGTGCCAAAAACATTCAGTACTTC	CAISESQTSAKNIQYF
TRBV28	TRBJ1-2	NA	NA	TGTGCCAGCAGAGTCCGGGGGGCAGGAGACTATGGCTACACCTTC	CASRVRGAGDYGYTF
TRBV4-2	TRBJ1-1	NA	NA	TGTGCCAGCAGCCAAAGGCAGGGGAACACTGAAGCTTTCTTT	CASSQRQGNTEAFF
TRBV2	TRBJ1-5	NA	TRBD1	TGTGCCAGCAGTCTCCGGGACAGGGTATGGAGCAATCAGCCCCAGCATTTT	CASSLRDRVWSNQPQHF
TRBV29-1	TRBJ1-1	NA	TRBD1	TGCAGCGCCAGGACAGGTTCGAACACTGAAGCTTTCTTT	CSARTGSNTEAFF
TRBV7-3	TRBJ1-1	once	NA	TGTGCCAGCAGCTTATTCGCCCGGGGTGGTGAAGCTTTCTTT	CASSLFARGGEAFF
TRBV19	TRBJ2-1	NA	NA	TGTGCCAGTAGTTCCGAGCCTCAGGACAATGAGCAGTTCTTC	CASSSEPQDNEQFF
TRBV7-9	TRBJ2-7	NA	NA	TGTGCCAGCAGCTTGAGTGGCAGGGCCCGCTTCGAGCAGTACTTC	CASSLSGRARFEQYF
TRBV6-6	TRBJ2-7	NA	TRBD1	TGTGCCAGCAGTGCAGGGGGACAGGGTTTCGAGCAGTACTTC	CASSAGGQGFEQYF
TRBV9	TRBJ1-2	few	NA	TGTGCCAGCACCCCAAGTGGGCGGGGCAACTATGGCTACACCTTC	CASTPSGRGNYGYTF
TRBV19	TRBJ1-1	NA	NA	TGTGCCAGTAGTCTGGGGGGAATAACTGAAGCTTTCTTT	CASSLGGITEAFF
TRBV7-9	TRBJ2-1	NA	TRBD2	TGTGCCAGCAGCCCAGCGAAAGTACTAGCGGGAGCCATGGACAATGAGCAGTTCTTC	CASSPAKVLAGAMDNEQFF
TRBV6-1	TRBJ2-2	NA	TRBD2	TGTGCCAGCAGTAGACTAGCGGTCGCCACCGGGGAGCTGTTTTTT	CASSRLAVATGELFF
TRBV10-3	TRBJ2-7	NA	TRBD2	TGTGCCATCTATGGCGGGGGAGGCCACGAGCAGTACTTC	CAIYGGGGHEQYF
TRBV5-1	TRBJ2-2	NA	NA	TGCGCCAGCAGCTTTGGTTTAGCGACCGGGGAGCTGTTTTTT	CASSFGLATGELFF
TRBV11-2	TRBJ2-1	NA	NA	TGTGCCAGCAGCTTATCGGTTCCTTATGAGCAGTTCTTC	CASSLSVPYEQFF
TRBV15	TRBJ2-7	NA	NA	TGTGCCACCAGCAGAGATCGAGTAACCGAGCAGTACTTC	CATSRDRVTEQYF
TRBV7-2	TRBJ2-3	NA	TRBD2	TGTGCCAGCAGCTTAGCGCTCCTAGCGGAAGATACGCAGTATTTT	CASSLALLAEDTQYF
TRBV5-1	TRBJ2-1	NA	TRBD2	TGCGCCAGCAGGACTAGCGATTACAATGAGCAGTTCTTC	CASRTSDYNEQFF
TRBV29-1	TRBJ2-1	NA	TRBD2	TGCAGCGTTGAAGAGGGAGGGAATGAGCAGTTCTTC	CSVEEGGNEQFF
TRBV5-1	TRBJ1-2	NA	NA	TGCGCCAGCAGCCCTGGCCTTAACTATGGCTACACCTTC	CASSPGLNYGYTF
TRBV9	TRBJ1-2	NA	NA	TGTGCCAGCAGCGTCCGAGCTGACAGCGACTATGGCTACACCTTC	CASSVRADSDYGYTF
TRBV4-2	TRBJ2-7	NA	NA	TGTGCCAGCAGCCAAGATCAGGAGGTCTACGAGCAGTACTTC	CASSQDQEVYEQYF
TRBV11-2	TRBJ2-1	NA	TRBD2	TGTGCCAGCAGCCGGTCGGGGGGGGTGCAGTTCTTC	CASSRSGGVQFF
TRBV30	TRBJ2-7	once	TRBD2	TGTGCCTGGAGGGGACTAGCGGGAGGTGGAGGGCAGTACTTC	CAWRGLAGGGGQYF
TRBV23-1	TRBJ2-2	once	NA	TGCGCCAGCAGCCCCCCCCCATCCGGGGAGCTGTTTTTT	CASSPPPSGELFF
TRBV4-2	TRBJ1-1	NA	NA	TGTGCCAGCAGCCAAGATCTAGGGGACAAATACACTGAAGCTTTCTTT	CASSQDLGDKYTEAFF
TRBV21-1	TRBJ1-5	NA	NA	TGTGCCAGCAGCAAAAGCTCGGGGGATAGCAATCAGCCCCAGCATTTT	CASSKSSGDSNQPQHF
TRBV7-6	TRBJ1-5	NA	NA	TGTGCCAGCAGCTTATCTCCAGGCCCAACCAACATGAATAGCAATCAGCCCCAGCATTTT	CASSLSPGPTNMNSNQPQHF
TRBV19	TRBJ1-1	NA	TRBD1	TGTGCCAGTAGTATCCCGGGCAGGGGACAGAGCACTGAAGCTTTCTTT	CASSIPGRGQSTEAFF